This TCR beta chain was sequenced in a study of response to subunit inactivated influenza vaccine. The V gene lost 4 bases and the J gene lost 2 bases, with 12 bases spanning the gap. The CDR3 spans 16 residues. Study outcomes and limitations: Researchers suggested that each seasonal influenza vaccination recruits few new T cells.

TCRdb passed the RT-PCR reads through MiXCR, listing each CDR3 protein once. Here the sample spans 550,000 to 800,000 distinct CDR3 sequences, approximately 15% being singletons. In the case of this clonotype: Its target is not known.

The genes are TRBV12-3 or TRBV12-4 and TRBJ2-6; D remains unclear. The clonotype comes from a man aged 45-65 years who received an inactivated influenza vaccine. This material consisted of PBMCs from blood, taken 14 to 15 days before vaccination. CDR3 nucleotide sequence: TGTGCCAGCAGTTCCTCAGACTTAACTGGGGCCAACGTCCTGACTTTC. This encodes CASSSSDLTGANVLTF.